These 13 T cell receptor beta chains originate from one sample sequenced in a study of blood T cells in healthy people across ages. Next came a second PCR, run for about 7 to 12 cycles, which used a sample-barcoded 5' primer along with a J-beta primer mix. TCRdb re-analysed the 5' RACE reads in MiXCR, keeping a single row per CDR3 protein. The table includes about 640,000 distinct CDR3 sequences, 40% to 50% detected once. Sample: blood. Receptors were obtained from a man at least 80 years old in good health.

The V gene is TRBV6-6, the J gene TRBJ2-7; D tentatively reads TRBD1 or TRBD2 (7 bases each). V shed 8 bases and J shed 0 bases, with 20 bases lying between them. The CDR3 covers 16 residues. The germline V gene encodes CDR1 MNHNY and CDR2 SVGAGI (reference sequence). CDR3 in amino acids: CASESRGGTSSYEQYF. The CDR3 nucleotides read TGTGCCAGCGAGAGCAGGGGGGGGACGAGCTCCTACGAGCAGTACTTC.

This rearrangement joins TRBV20-1 to TRBJ2-3, with D maybe TRBD2 (6 bases). The germline gives CDR1 DFQATT, CDR2 SNEGSKA (reference sequence). Trimming cost V 0 bases and J 3 bases, with 13 bases left between them. CDR3 length: 15 amino acids. For the CDR3, the DNA is TGCAGTGCTAGAGATCTTGCCGGAGGGACAGATACGCAGTATTTT. Its translation: CSARDLAGGTDTQYF.

This clonotype was seen only a few times. The V and J genes are TRBV4-3 and TRBJ2-3; 9 bases line up with TRBD2. Germline CDR1 LGHNA, CDR2 YSLEER. The CDR3 sequence is 16 residues long. V lost 1 base to trimming and J lost 1 base; unmatched junction nucleotides: 3. The CDR3 is CASSQAPSGGTDTQYF. CDR3 DNA sequence: TGCGCCAGCAGCCAAGCCCCTAGCGGGGGCACAGATACGCAGTATTTT.

The sample holds many counts of this clonotype. The genes are TRBV7-3 and TRBJ1-2; D not certain. Trimming took off 5 bases at V and 4 bases at J, with 11 bases between the two ends. This CDR3 spans 13 amino acids. In germline, CDR1 is SGHTA, CDR2 FQGTGA. The CDR3 bases are TGTGCCAGCAGCGTTGACCCCTCCTATGGCTACACCTTC. Encoded protein: CASSVDPSYGYTF. The full variable domain, with the rest looked up from reference TRBV7-3 and TRBJ1-2, is GAGVSQTPSNKVTEKGKYVELRCDPISGHTALYWYRQSLGQGPEFLIYFQGTGAADDSGLPNDRFFAVRPEGSVSTLKIQRTERGDSAVYLCASSVDPSYGYTFGSGTRLTVV.

The genes are TRBV20-1 and TRBJ2-7; a weak D match, TRBD2 (6 bases). Per the germline V gene, CDR1 is DFQATT and CDR2 is SNEGSKA (reference sequence). V lost 6 bases to trimming and J lost 6 bases, with 18 bases between them. The CDR3 loop spans 13 amino acids. The CDR3: CSAHLASSLEQYF. CDR3 sequence (DNA): TGCAGTGCCCACCTAGCGTCGTCGCTCGAGCAGTACTTC.

The V and J genes are TRBV4-2 and TRBJ2-3, with 8 nucleotides matching TRBD1. Germline CDR1 LGHNA, CDR2 YNFKEQ. CDR3 length equals 20 residues. The J segment lost 1 base and the V segment lost 3 bases, leaving 18 bases of the junction unmatched. CDR3 sequence (DNA): TGTGCCAGCAGCCACCCTGAAGGGACAGGCCATGCCGTAGGCACAGATACGCAGTATTTT. Encoded protein: CASSHPEGTGHAVGTDTQYF.

This clonotype was detected ten times or more. The rearrangement joins TRBV28 to TRBJ2-6, with TRBD2 identical over 11 bases. Germline-derived CDR1 and CDR2 are MDHEN and SYDVKM. J gave up 0 bases and V 7 bases, and 8 bases lay outside the gene matches. The CDR3 has 18 amino acids. The CDR3 spells CASILAGGRGSGANVLTF. Here the CDR3 DNA reads TGTGCCAGCATTCTAGCGGGAGGACGCGGCTCTGGGGCCAACGTCCTGACTTTC.

The chain uses TRBV29-1 and TRBJ2-1, with D possibly TRBD2 on 5 matching bases. From germline, CDR1 is SQVTM and CDR2 ANQGSEA. CDR3 length: 12 amino acids. Trimming removed 3 bases from V and 6 bases from J, with 9 bases in between. CDR3 region: CSVDPRGNEQFF. The CDR3 DNA is TGCAGCGTTGACCCCCGGGGCAATGAGCAGTTCTTC.

The rearrangement uses TRBV4-1 and TRBJ1-5; 9 bases align to TRBD1. Germline V gene sequence: CDR1 MGHRA, CDR2 YSYEKL. The junction had 5 bases not matched to a gene; V was cut back by 0 bases and J by 5 bases. The CDR3 runs 16 residues. The CDR3 coding sequence is TGCGCCAGCAGCCAAGAAGGGACAGGGAGTTATCAGCCCCAGCATTTT. It encodes CASSQEGTGSYQPQHF.

J is TRBJ1-1 and V is TRBV6-2 or TRBV6-3, with 7 bases fitting TRBD1. The V gene end was trimmed by 6 bases and the J gene end by 6 bases; junction bases not matched to a gene: 10. The CDR3 spans 14 residues. Germline V lookup: CDR1 MNHEY, CDR2 SVGEGT. This chain's CDR3 is CASSLDRVLPEAFF. CDR3 DNA: TGTGCCAGCAGCCTAGACAGGGTTCTTCCTGAAGCTTTCTTT.

The CDR3 DNA sequence: TGTGCCAGCAGCTTCCAGGGTGGGGGAGAGACCCAGTACTTC. Translation: CASSFQGGGETQYF. This chain uses TRBV7-3 with TRBJ2-5, with D perhaps TRBD1 or TRBD2 (5 bases each). The V and J ends lost 3 bases and 4 bases respectively, with 12 bases between them. This CDR3 has 14 amino acids. Germline V CDR1 and CDR2: SGHTA, FQGTGA.

In its sample, this clonotype was seen a few times. The V gene is TRBV6-2 or TRBV6-3, the J gene TRBJ2-1; TRBD2 agrees at 8 bases. The ends lost 6 bases at V and 10 bases at J; junction bases unmatched: 14. This CDR3 spans 15 amino acids. Germline lookup yields CDR1 MNHEY and CDR2 SVGEGT. CDR3 sequence reads: CASRRGPGGPREQFF. DNA of the CDR3: TGTGCCAGCAGACGAGGACCGGGAGGGCCAAGGGAGCAGTTCTTC.

V usage is TRBV3-1 and J usage is TRBJ2-3, with no clear D. With 0 bases removed from V and 7 bases from J, the gap between germline ends came to 20 bases. The CDR3 length is 17 residues. Germline CDR1 LGHDT, CDR2 YNNKEL (reference sequence). The CDR3 spells CASSQDQAPPQAYTQYF. The CDR3, as DNA: TGTGCCAGCAGCCAAGATCAAGCGCCTCCTCAAGCCTATACGCAGTATTTT.